The rows below give T cell receptor beta chains drawn from one sample of a study of T cell responses to AZD1222 COVID-19 vaccine. Clones were sequenced by immunoSEQ multiplex PCR, and TCRdb holds only the in-frame ones, with some missing. Among 80,000 to 100,000 clones listed, nearly 90% were seen once. The sample was peripheral blood, taken on day 0 of MenACWY control vaccination. All receptors come from an adult in good health. Both conserved end residues are part of each CDR3. Each record gives: J gene, D gene, V gene, clone size, CDR3 protein, CDR3 DNA. A D gene is named only where the DNA matches it firmly. Clone size, where shown, is once, few, many, or a class for clones that have expanded.

TRBJ2-7 | TRBD2 | TRBV7-2 | few | CASSPPGGLAVEQYF | TGTGCCAGCAGCCCCCCTGGGGGACTAGCGGTCGAGCAGTACTTC
TRBJ2-2 | TRBD2 | TRBV19 | NA | CASRHVTSGRSGELFF | TGTGCCAGTAGACATGTGACTAGCGGGAGGAGCGGGGAGCTGTTTTTT
TRBJ1-2 | TRBD1 | TRBV19 | NA | CASSMGQAAIYGYTF | TGTGCCAGTAGTATGGGACAGGCTGCTATCTATGGCTACACCTTC
TRBJ1-5 | NA | TRBV6-2/TRBV6-3 | NA | CASSRHYNSNQPQHF | TGTGCCAGCAGTAGACACTATAATAGCAATCAGCCCCAGCATTTT
TRBJ2-4 | TRBD1 | TRBV6-1 | NA | CASRETGGVKNIQYF | TGTGCCAGCAGGGAGACAGGGGGAGTCAAAAACATTCAGTACTTC
TRBJ2-7 | TRBD2 | TRBV7-2 | NA | CASSSYIAGALYEQYF | TGTGCCAGCAGCTCTTATATAGCGGGGGCCCTCTACGAGCAGTACTTC
TRBJ2-5 | NA | TRBV6-2/TRBV6-3 | NA | CASSSGTQYF | TGTGCCAGCAGTTCAGGGACCCAGTACTTC
TRBJ1-6 | NA | TRBV9 | NA | CASSVRGSYNSPLHF | TGTGCCAGCAGCGTAAGGGGATCCTATAATTCACCCCTCCACTTT
TRBJ1-1 | NA | TRBV6-5 | NA | CASSSDGGRTEAFF | TGTGCCAGCAGCTCGGACGGAGGAAGGACTGAAGCTTTCTTT
TRBJ2-1 | NA | TRBV11-2 | NA | CASSLGGSGSPYNEQFF | TGTGCCAGCAGCTTAGGGGGGTCAGGGAGCCCCTACAATGAGCAGTTCTTC
TRBJ1-3 | NA | TRBV7-2 | few | CASSTSPFSGNTIYF | TGTGCCAGCAGTACGTCCCCCTTCTCTGGAAACACCATATATTTT
TRBJ1-1 | TRBD1 | TRBV5-4 | few | CASSSTGVGTEAFF | TGTGCCAGCAGTTCGACAGGGGTTGGCACTGAAGCTTTCTTT
TRBJ1-1 | NA | TRBV4-3 | few | CASSLGDSLNTEAFF | TGCGCCAGCAGCCTGGGAGACAGCCTGAACACTGAAGCTTTCTTT
TRBJ1-1 | TRBD1 | TRBV12-3/TRBV12-4 | NA | CTSRQGAMAFF | TGTACCAGCAGACAGGGGGCTATGGCTTTCTTT
TRBJ2-7 | NA | TRBV6-5 | NA | CASSYSAGHYEQYF | TGTGCCAGCAGTTACTCGGCGGGGCACTACGAGCAGTACTTC
TRBJ1-6 | NA | TRBV11-2 | once | CASSLDPSSNSPLHF | TGTGCCAGCAGCTTAGATCCCTCCAGCAATTCACCCCTCCACTTT
TRBJ2-7 | NA | TRBV4-1 | NA | CASSHGTLGEQYF | TGCGCCAGCAGTCACGGGACGCTGGGCGAGCAGTACTTC
TRBJ2-3 | TRBD2 | TRBV4-3 | NA | CASSRSGGTDTQYF | TGCGCCAGCAGCCGTAGCGGGGGTACAGATACGCAGTATTTT
TRBJ1-1 | NA | TRBV6-5 | NA | CASSYLTGAEAFF | TGTGCCAGCAGTTATCTAACAGGAGCTGAAGCTTTCTTT
TRBJ1-4 | TRBD1 | TRBV5-5 | NA | CASSVDRADREKLFF | TGTGCCAGCAGCGTTGACAGGGCGGATCGAGAAAAACTGTTTTTT
TRBJ2-7 | TRBD1 | TRBV6-5 | NA | CASSTTGTGGPEQYF | TGTGCCAGCAGCACTACCGGGACAGGGGGCCCCGAGCAGTACTTC
TRBJ1-3 | TRBD1 | TRBV6-6 | NA | CASSSPDRAGNTIYF | TGTGCCAGCAGTTCCCCAGACAGGGCTGGAAACACCATATATTTT
TRBJ2-1 | NA | TRBV6-1 | NA | CASSERGDEQFF | TGTGCCAGCAGTGAACGTGGGGATGAGCAGTTCTTC
TRBJ1-2 | NA | TRBV19 | few | CASSIEGRGDGYTF | TGTGCCAGTAGTATCGAGGGCAGGGGCGATGGCTACACCTTC
TRBJ2-3 | TRBD2 | TRBV4-3 | NA | CASSQFRLAGGDTQYF | TGCGCCAGCAGCCAATTCCGACTAGCGGGGGGAGATACGCAGTATTTT
TRBJ2-6 | NA | TRBV6-4 | NA | CASSDSAGSGANVLTF | TGTGCCAGCAGTGACTCGGCGGGCTCTGGGGCCAACGTCCTGACTTTC
TRBJ2-3 | TRBD2 | TRBV4-2 | NA | CASSPLLAGGKDTQYF | TGTGCCAGCAGCCCCTTACTAGCGGGGGGGAAAGATACGCAGTATTTT
TRBJ2-2 | NA | TRBV7-2 | NA | CASSADSTGELFF | TGTGCCAGCAGCGCTGACAGTACCGGGGAGCTGTTTTTT
TRBJ1-4 | NA | TRBV2 | few | CASSGPIEGMDEKLFF | TGTGCCAGCAGTGGCCCGATTGAGGGGATGGATGAAAAACTGTTTTTT
TRBJ1-2 | NA | TRBV6-2/TRBV6-3 | NA | CASSYPDRPGGYTF | TGTGCCAGCAGTTACCCAGACAGGCCCGGCGGCTACACCTTC
TRBJ2-5 | NA | TRBV5-1 | NA | CAYSTQYF | TGCGCCTATTCGACCCAGTACTTC
TRBJ1-1 | NA | TRBV6-2/TRBV6-3 | NA | CASSYSYGGLSTEAFF | TGTGCCAGCAGTTACTCATATGGGGGGCTAAGCACTGAAGCTTTCTTT
TRBJ1-1 | NA | TRBV2 | NA | CASSVGTFSHAFF | TGTGCCAGCAGTGTCGGGACATTCAGTCATGCTTTCTTT
TRBJ2-2 | NA | TRBV7-9 | NA | CASSLDFGSGGELFF | TGTGCCAGCAGCTTAGATTTCGGCTCGGGCGGGGAGCTGTTTTTT
TRBJ1-1 | NA | TRBV11-3 | NA | CASSSRDVRMNTEAFF | TGTGCCAGCAGCTCCCGGGACGTTAGAATGAACACTGAAGCTTTCTTT
TRBJ2-1 | TRBD2 | TRBV10-2 | NA | CASSPLAGAIYNEQFF | TGCGCCAGCAGTCCTTTAGCGGGGGCTATATACAATGAGCAGTTCTTC
TRBJ2-1 | TRBD1 | TRBV7-2 | NA | CASSGDRVNEQFF | TGTGCCAGCAGCGGGGACAGGGTTAATGAGCAGTTCTTC
TRBJ2-3 | NA | TRBV7-3 | NA | CASSANTGTDTQYF | TGTGCCAGCAGCGCCAATACGGGCACAGATACGCAGTATTTT
TRBJ1-3 | NA | TRBV19 | NA | CASSVTDSSGNTIYF | TGTGCCAGTAGCGTAACAGATTCCTCTGGAAACACCATATATTTT
TRBJ1-5 | TRBD1 | TRBV28 | NA | CASSYRGPMNQPQHF | TGTGCCAGCAGTTACAGGGGACCGATGAATCAGCCCCAGCATTTT
TRBJ1-4 | TRBD1 | TRBV5-1 | NA | CASRETGNAGEKLFF | TGCGCCAGCAGGGAGACAGGGAATGCGGGTGAAAAACTGTTTTTT
TRBJ2-2 | NA | TRBV5-6 | NA | CASSLAWGTGELFF | TGTGCCAGCAGCTTGGCATGGGGGACCGGGGAGCTGTTTTTT
TRBJ2-1 | NA | TRBV28 | NA | CASLSGPLPSEQFF | TGTGCCAGCCTCTCAGGCCCTTTACCCAGTGAGCAGTTCTTC
TRBJ2-3 | NA | TRBV12-3/TRBV12-4 | NA | CASSLGDTQYF | TGTGCCAGCAGTTTAGGAGATACGCAGTATTTT
TRBJ1-4 | TRBD1 | TRBV15 | NA | CATSEAGTGLNEKLFF | TGTGCCACCAGCGAAGCTGGGACAGGGCTTAATGAAAAACTGTTTTTT
TRBJ2-5 | NA | TRBV6-5 | NA | CASSYSPGTGETQYF | TGTGCCAGCAGTTACTCGCCTGGGACGGGAGAGACCCAGTACTTC
TRBJ1-5 | NA | TRBV18 | NA | CASSPLAGIRDNQPQHF | TGTGCCAGCTCACCTTTGGCCGGGATTCGAGACAATCAGCCCCAGCATTTT
TRBJ1-5 | NA | TRBV5-6 | NA | CARSRGGGRDQPQHF | TGTGCCCGCAGCCGCGGGGGGGGGCGAGATCAGCCCCAGCATTTT
TRBJ2-7 | TRBD1 | TRBV4-3 | NA | CASSHGRTGPYEQYF | TGCGCCAGCAGCCACGGAAGGACAGGGCCCTACGAGCAGTACTTC
TRBJ1-5 | TRBD1 | TRBV6-5 | NA | CASSHHRGGIQPQHF | TGTGCCAGCAGCCACCACAGGGGAGGGATTCAGCCCCAGCATTTT
TRBJ2-1 | NA | TRBV15 | NA | CATSPTVSEQFF | TGTGCCACCAGCCCGACTGTAAGTGAGCAGTTCTTC
TRBJ2-3 | TRBD2 | TRBV2 | once | CASSEGEGTADTQYF | TGTGCCAGCAGTGAGGGGGAGGGGACGGCAGATACGCAGTATTTT
TRBJ2-7 | TRBD2 | TRBV6-5 | NA | CAGGGGQEYEQYF | TGTGCCGGCGGGGGGGGACAAGAGTACGAGCAGTACTTC
TRBJ1-5 | TRBD1 | TRBV27 | medium-sized | CASSLSGGQGSNQPQHF | TGTGCCAGCAGTTTATCGGGGGGACAGGGCAGCAATCAGCCCCAGCATTTT
TRBJ1-5 | NA | TRBV7-2 | NA | CASSLYGQGGQPQHF | TGTGCCAGCAGCCTCTATGGGCAGGGCGGTCAGCCCCAGCATTTT
TRBJ1-1 | NA | TRBV4-1 | NA | CASSRGENTEAFF | TGCGCCAGCAGCCGAGGGGAGAACACTGAAGCTTTCTTT
TRBJ1-6 | TRBD1 | TRBV6-5 | NA | CASRPPGQNNSPLHF | TGTGCCAGCAGGCCTCCGGGACAGAATAATTCACCCCTCCACTTT